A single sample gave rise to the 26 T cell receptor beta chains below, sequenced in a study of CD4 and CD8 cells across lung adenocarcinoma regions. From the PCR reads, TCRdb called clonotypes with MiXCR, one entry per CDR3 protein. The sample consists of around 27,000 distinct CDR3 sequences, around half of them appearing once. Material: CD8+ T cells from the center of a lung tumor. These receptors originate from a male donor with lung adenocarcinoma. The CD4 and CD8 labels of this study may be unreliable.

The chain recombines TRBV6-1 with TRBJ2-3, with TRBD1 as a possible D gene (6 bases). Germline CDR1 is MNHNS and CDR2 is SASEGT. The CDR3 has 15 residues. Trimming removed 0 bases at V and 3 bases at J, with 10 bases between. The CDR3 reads CASSEAQGSTDTQYF. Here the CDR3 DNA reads TGTGCCAGCAGTGAAGCGCAGGGGTCAACAGATACGCAGTATTTT.

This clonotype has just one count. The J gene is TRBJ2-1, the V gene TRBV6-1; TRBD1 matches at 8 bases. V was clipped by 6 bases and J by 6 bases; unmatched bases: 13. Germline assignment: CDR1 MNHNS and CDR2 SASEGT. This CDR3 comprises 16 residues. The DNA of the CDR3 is TGTGCCAGCAGAACCTCAGGGGGCGTTTTTCTCAATGAGCAGTTCTTC. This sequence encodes CASRTSGGVFLNEQFF.

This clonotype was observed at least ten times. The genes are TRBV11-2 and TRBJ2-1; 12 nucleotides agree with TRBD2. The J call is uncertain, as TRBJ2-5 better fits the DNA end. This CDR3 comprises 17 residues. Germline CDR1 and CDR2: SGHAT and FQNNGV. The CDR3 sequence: CASSWIMTSGSIETQYF. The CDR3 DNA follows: TGTGCCAGCAGCTGGATTATGACTAGCGGGAGTATAGAGACCCAGTACTTC.

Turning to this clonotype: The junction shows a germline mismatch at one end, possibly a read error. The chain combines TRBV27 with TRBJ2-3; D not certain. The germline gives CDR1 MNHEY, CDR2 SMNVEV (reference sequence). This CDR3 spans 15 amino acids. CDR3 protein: CASSLNTGRANTQYF. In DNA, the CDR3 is TGTGCCAGCAGTCTCAACACGGGCCGGGCAAACACGCAGTACTTT.

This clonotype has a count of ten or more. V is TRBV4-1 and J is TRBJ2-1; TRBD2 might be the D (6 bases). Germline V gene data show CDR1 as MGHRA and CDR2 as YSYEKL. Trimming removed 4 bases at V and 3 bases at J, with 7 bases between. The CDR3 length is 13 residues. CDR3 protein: CASSRDFYNEQFF. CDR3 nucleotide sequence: TGCGCCAGCAGCCGGGACTTCTACAATGAGCAGTTCTTC.

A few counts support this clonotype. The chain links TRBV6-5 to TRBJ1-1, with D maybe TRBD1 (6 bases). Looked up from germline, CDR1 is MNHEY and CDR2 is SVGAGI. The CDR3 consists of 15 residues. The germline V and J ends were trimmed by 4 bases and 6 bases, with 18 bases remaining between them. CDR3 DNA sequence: TGTGCCAGCAGTTTCGAGGACAGCCCAGTCGCTGAAGCTTTCTTT. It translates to CASSFEDSPVAEAFF.

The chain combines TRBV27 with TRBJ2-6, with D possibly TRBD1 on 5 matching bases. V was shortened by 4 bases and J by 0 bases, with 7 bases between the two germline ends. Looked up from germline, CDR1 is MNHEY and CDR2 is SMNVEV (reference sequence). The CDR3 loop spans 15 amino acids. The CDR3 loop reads CASSSRGSGANVLTF. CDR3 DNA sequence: TGTGCCAGCAGTTCAAGGGGCTCTGGGGCCAACGTCCTGACTTTC.

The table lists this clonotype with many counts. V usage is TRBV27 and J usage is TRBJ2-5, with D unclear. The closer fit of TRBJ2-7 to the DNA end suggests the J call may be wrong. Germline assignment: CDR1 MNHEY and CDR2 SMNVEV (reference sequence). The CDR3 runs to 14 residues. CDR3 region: CASSSYDLPYEQYF. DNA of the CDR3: TGTGCCAGCAGTTCCTATGACCTTCCATACGAGCAGTACTTC.

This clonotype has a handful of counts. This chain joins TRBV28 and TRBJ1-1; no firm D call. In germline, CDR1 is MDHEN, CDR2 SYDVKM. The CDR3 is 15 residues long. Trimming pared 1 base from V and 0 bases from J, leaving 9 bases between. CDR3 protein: CASSLFFGLNTEAFF. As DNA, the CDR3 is TGTGCCAGCAGTTTATTCTTTGGGCTGAACACTGAAGCTTTCTTT.

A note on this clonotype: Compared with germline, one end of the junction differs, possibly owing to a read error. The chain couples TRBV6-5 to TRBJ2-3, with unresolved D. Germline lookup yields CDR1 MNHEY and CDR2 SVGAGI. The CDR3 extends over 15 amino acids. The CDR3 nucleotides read TGTGCCAGCAGGTTAGGGAACAGAGCCCCAGAGACGCAGTATTTC. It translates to CASRLGNRAPETQYF.

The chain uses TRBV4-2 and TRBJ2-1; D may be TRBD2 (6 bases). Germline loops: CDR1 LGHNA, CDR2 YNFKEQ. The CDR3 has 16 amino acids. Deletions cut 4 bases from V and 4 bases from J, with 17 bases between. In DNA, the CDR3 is TGTGCCAGCAGCCGCCCCGGGGCGCGGGGTTACAATGAGCAGTTCTTC. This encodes CASSRPGARGYNEQFF.

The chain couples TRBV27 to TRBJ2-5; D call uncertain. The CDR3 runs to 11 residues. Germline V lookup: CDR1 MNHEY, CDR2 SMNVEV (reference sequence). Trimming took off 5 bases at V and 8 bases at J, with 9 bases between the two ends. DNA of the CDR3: TGTGCCAGCAGTGTCCTAGATACCCAGTACTTC. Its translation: CASSVLDTQYF.

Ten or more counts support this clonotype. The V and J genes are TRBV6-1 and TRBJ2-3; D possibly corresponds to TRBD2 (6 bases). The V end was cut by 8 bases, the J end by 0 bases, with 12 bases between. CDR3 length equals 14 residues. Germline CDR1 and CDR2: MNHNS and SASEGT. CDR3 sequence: CASLVAASTDTQYF. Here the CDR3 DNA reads TGTGCCAGCCTGGTAGCGGCGAGCACAGATACGCAGTATTTT.

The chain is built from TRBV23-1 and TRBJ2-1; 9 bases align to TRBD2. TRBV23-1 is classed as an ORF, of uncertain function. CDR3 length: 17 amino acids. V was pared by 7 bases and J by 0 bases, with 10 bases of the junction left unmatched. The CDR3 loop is CASTQGRTSASYNEQFF. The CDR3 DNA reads TGCGCCAGCACTCAGGGGAGGACTAGCGCCTCCTACAATGAGCAGTTCTTC.

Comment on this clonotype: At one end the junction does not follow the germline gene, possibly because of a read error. In DNA, the CDR3 is TGTGCTAGCAGCTTAGTTCAGCAGCCCTACAATGAGCAGTTCTTC. It yields the protein CASSLVQQPYNEQFF. The V call is TRBV7-7, the J call TRBJ2-1; unclear D gene. Germline values: CDR1 SSHAT, CDR2 FNYEAQ (reference sequence). CDR3 size: 15 residues. Supplemented by reference TRBV7-7 and TRBJ2-1, the full variable domain reads GAGVSQSPRYKVTKRGQDVTLRCDPISSHATLYWYQQALGQGPEFLTYFNYEAQPDKSGLPSDRFSAERPEGSISTLTIQRTEQRDSAMYRCASSLVQQPYNEQFFGPGTRLTVL.

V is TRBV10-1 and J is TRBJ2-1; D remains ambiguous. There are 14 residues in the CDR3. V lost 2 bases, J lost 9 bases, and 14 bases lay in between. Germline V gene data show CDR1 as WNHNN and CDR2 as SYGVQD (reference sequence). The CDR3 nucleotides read TGCGCCAGCAGTGAGAATTTGCTCTTTGGTGAGCAGTTCTTC. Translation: CASSENLLFGEQFF.

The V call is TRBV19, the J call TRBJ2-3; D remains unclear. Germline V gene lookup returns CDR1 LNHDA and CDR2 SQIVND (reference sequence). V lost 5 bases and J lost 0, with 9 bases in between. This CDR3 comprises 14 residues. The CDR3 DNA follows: TGTGCCAGTAGTTCTCGGGTCAGCACAGATACGCAGTATTTT. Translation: CASSSRVSTDTQYF.

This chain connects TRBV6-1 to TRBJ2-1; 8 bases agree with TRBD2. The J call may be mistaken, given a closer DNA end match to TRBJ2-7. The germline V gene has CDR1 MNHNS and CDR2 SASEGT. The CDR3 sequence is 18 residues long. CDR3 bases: TGTGCCAGCAGCCAAGTTTCCGGACTAGCTTTGAGCTCCTACGAGCAGTACTTC. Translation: CASSQVSGLALSSYEQYF.

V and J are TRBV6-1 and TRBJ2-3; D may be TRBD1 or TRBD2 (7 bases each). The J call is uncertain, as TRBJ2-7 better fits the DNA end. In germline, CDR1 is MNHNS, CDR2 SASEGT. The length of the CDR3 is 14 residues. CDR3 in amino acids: CAGSGDSDPETQYF. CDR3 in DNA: TGTGCGGGCAGCGGGGACAGTGACCCAGAGACGCAGTACTTC.

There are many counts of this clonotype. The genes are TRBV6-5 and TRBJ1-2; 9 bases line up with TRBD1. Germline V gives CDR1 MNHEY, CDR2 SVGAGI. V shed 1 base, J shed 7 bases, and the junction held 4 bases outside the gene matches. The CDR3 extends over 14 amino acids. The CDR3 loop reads CASSYLGQGGGYTF. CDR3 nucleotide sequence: TGTGCCAGCAGTTACTTGGGACAGGGTGGTGGCTACACCTTC.

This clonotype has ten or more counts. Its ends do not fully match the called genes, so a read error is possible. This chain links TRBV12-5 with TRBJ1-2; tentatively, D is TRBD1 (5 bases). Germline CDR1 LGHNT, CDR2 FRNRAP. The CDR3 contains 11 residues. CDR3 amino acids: CASGWGYGYTF. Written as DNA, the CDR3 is TGTGCTAGCGGTTGGGGGTATGGCTACACCTTC.

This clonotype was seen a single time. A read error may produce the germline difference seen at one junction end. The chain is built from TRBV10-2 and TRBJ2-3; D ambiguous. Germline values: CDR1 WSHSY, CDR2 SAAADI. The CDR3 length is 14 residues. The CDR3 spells CPSTQLLGKDMQYF. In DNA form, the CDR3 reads TGCCCCAGCACGCAGCTGTTAGGCAAAGATATGCAGTATTTC.

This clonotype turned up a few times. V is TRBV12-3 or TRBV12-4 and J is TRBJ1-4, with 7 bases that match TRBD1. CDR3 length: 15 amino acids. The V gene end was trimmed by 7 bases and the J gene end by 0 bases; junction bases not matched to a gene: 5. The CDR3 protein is CASNRQGPTNEKLFF. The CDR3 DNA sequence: TGTGCCAGCAACAGACAGGGACCAACTAATGAAAAACTGTTTTTT.

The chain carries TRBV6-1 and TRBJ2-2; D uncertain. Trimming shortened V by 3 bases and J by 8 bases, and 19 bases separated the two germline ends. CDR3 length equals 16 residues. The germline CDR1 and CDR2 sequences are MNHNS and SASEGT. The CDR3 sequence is CASSDKRAVSTGELFF. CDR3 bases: TGTGCCAGCAGTGATAAACGGGCTGTGAGCACAGGGGAGCTGTTTTTT.

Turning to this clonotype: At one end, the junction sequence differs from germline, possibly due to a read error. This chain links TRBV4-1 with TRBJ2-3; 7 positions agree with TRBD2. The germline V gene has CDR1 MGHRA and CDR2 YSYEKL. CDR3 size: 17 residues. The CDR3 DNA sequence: TGCGCCAGCAGCCAAGTTATCGGGCGGGAGCCCACAGATACGCAGTATTTC. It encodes CASSQVIGREPTDTQYF.

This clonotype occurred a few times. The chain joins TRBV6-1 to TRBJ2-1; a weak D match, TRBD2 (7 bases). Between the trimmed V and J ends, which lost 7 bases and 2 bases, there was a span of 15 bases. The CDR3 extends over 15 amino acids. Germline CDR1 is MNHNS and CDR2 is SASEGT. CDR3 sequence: CASTLGGGAYNEQFF. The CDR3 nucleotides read TGTGCCAGCACCCTGGGCGGGGGCGCCTACAATGAGCAGTTCTTC.